The present T cell receptor beta chain was sequenced within a study of CD8 T cells in ankylosing spondylitis. Findings and caveats of the study: Peripheral blood held disease-linked clones only at relatively low frequency, and these were CD8+. Blood of patients with ankylosing spondylitis appeared to be characterized by a TCR beta motif of about eight highly homologous variants.

This clonotype occurred many times. Its target is unknown. Generation of TCR beta libraries employed quantitative 5'-RACE incorporating molecular barcodes. MiXCR, applied by TCRdb to the 5' RACE reads, yields one record per CDR3 protein. In the table there are just under 350,000 distinct CDR3 sequences, approximately 14% of which are singletons. Trimming removed 4 bases at V and 7 bases at J, with 10 bases between. Germline values: CDR1 LGHDT, CDR2 YNNKEL (reference sequence). The CDR3 extends over 12 amino acids. The source of this sequence is a male donor with ankylosing spondylitis or in good health (not recorded which). V is TRBV3-1 and J is TRBJ1-2, with D perhaps matching TRBD1 (6 bases). The sequencing input was blood, either unsorted or a sorted T cell fraction (not recorded which). CDR3: CASSRLGGGYTF. As DNA, the CDR3 is TGTGCCAGCAGCCGTTTAGGGGGTGGCTACACCTTC.